The rows below give T cell receptor beta chains drawn from one sample of a study of T cell clonotyping in hematopoietic cell transplantation. The table came from immunoSEQ multiplex PCR; TCRdb's copy has only in-frame clones and leaves some out. Among about 15,000 clones, about three fifths were seen once, and the ten largest hold under 10%. The sequenced sample was PBMCs. All receptors come from a human donor who either received an allogeneic hematopoietic cell transplant for a myeloid malignancy or was a related donor (not recorded which). Some clones in this sample may be carry-over from other donors' samples. The CDR3 runs from the conserved cysteine through the conserved F or W. The D gene is left open where the match is weak. Only part of the rows carry a size: once, few, many, or a class if the clone is expanded.

j_gene: TRBJ2-7; v_gene: TRBV6-5; abundance: NA; d_gene: NA; CDR3nt: TGTGCCAGCGGATCCGGGACCCCACCTCGTGAGCAGTACTTC; CDR3aa: CASGSGTPPREQYF
j_gene: TRBJ2-3; v_gene: TRBV20-1; abundance: few; d_gene: TRBD2; CDR3nt: TGCAGTACGGGGGGGGCAGATACGCAGTATTTT; CDR3aa: CSTGGADTQYF
j_gene: TRBJ2-1; v_gene: TRBV19; abundance: NA; d_gene: TRBD2; CDR3nt: TGTGCCAGTACCATGACTAGCGGGGATTACAATGAGCAGTTCTTC; CDR3aa: CASTMTSGDYNEQFF
j_gene: TRBJ1-2; v_gene: TRBV6-5; abundance: NA; d_gene: NA; CDR3nt: TGTGCCAGCAGTTACTCTGACATCTATGGCTACACCTTC; CDR3aa: CASSYSDIYGYTF
j_gene: TRBJ1-4; v_gene: TRBV19; abundance: NA; d_gene: TRBD1; CDR3nt: TGTGCCAGTAGTATAGCCTCCGGGACAGGGCGAGAAAAACTGTTTTTT; CDR3aa: CASSIASGTGREKLFF
j_gene: TRBJ2-5; v_gene: TRBV29-1; abundance: few; d_gene: NA; CDR3nt: TGCAGCGTTGGAGAGGGGCACGAGACCCAGTACTTC; CDR3aa: CSVGEGHETQYF
j_gene: TRBJ1-6; v_gene: TRBV30; abundance: NA; d_gene: NA; CDR3nt: TGTGCCTTGACTGGGATCCGGTCACCCCTCCACTTT; CDR3aa: CALTGIRSPLHF
j_gene: TRBJ2-3; v_gene: TRBV4-2; abundance: few; d_gene: NA; CDR3nt: TGTGCCAGCAGCCAAGGCGGCCAGACAGATACGCAGTATTTT; CDR3aa: CASSQGGQTDTQYF
j_gene: TRBJ1-2; v_gene: TRBV27; abundance: few; d_gene: NA; CDR3nt: TGTGCCAGCAGTTTATTTGGCAGCTATGGCTACACCTTC; CDR3aa: CASSLFGSYGYTF
j_gene: TRBJ1-2; v_gene: TRBV5-1; abundance: few; d_gene: TRBD1; CDR3nt: TGCGCCAGCAGGGAAACAGGGGGTGACAACTATGGCTACACCTTC; CDR3aa: CASRETGGDNYGYTF
j_gene: TRBJ1-3; v_gene: TRBV10-3; abundance: few; d_gene: NA; CDR3nt: TGTGCCATCATGGCCAACTCTGGAAACACCATATATTTT; CDR3aa: CAIMANSGNTIYF
j_gene: TRBJ1-2; v_gene: TRBV28; abundance: NA; d_gene: NA; CDR3nt: TGTGCCAGCAGTTTATACAGGGAAATAAATGGCTACACCTTC; CDR3aa: CASSLYREINGYTF
j_gene: TRBJ1-1; v_gene: TRBV6-5; abundance: NA; d_gene: NA; CDR3nt: TGTGCCAGCAGGAGGGTAGGGGGCACTGAAGCTTTCTTT; CDR3aa: CASRRVGGTEAFF
j_gene: TRBJ2-1; v_gene: TRBV27; abundance: few; d_gene: TRBD2; CDR3nt: TGTGCCAGCAGTTTAGACACTAGCGGGGGCGACAATGAGCAGTTCTTC; CDR3aa: CASSLDTSGGDNEQFF
j_gene: TRBJ1-1; v_gene: TRBV7-2; abundance: NA; d_gene: NA; CDR3nt: TGTGCCAGCAGCTTAAACACGAACACTAACACTGAAGCTTTCTTT; CDR3aa: CASSLNTNTNTEAFF
j_gene: TRBJ2-3; v_gene: TRBV9; abundance: NA; d_gene: NA; CDR3nt: TGTGCCAGCAGCCTGACAGGCTCACACTTGGATACGCAGTATTTT; CDR3aa: CASSLTGSHLDTQYF
j_gene: TRBJ1-1; v_gene: TRBV6-6; abundance: few; d_gene: NA; CDR3nt: TGTGCCAGCAGTTACTCGATGAGGGAAACTGAAGCTTTCTTT; CDR3aa: CASSYSMRETEAFF
j_gene: TRBJ1-4; v_gene: TRBV4-1; abundance: once; d_gene: TRBD1; CDR3nt: TGCGCCAGCAGCCAACGACAGGGGGTTGAACTGTTTTTT; CDR3aa: CASSQRQGVELFF